This T cell receptor (beta chain) was obtained from a study of Graves' ophthalmopathy and Graves' hyperthyroidism (dated by TCRdb to the late 2010s). Study-level background: Hyperthyroidism was defined as stable when no progression to ophthalmopathy occurred within 18 months of follow-up. The study used TCR beta repertoire signatures to distinguish Graves' ophthalmopathy from Graves' hyperthyroidism and to predict progression to ophthalmopathy. In total, 135 blood samples were TCR-sequenced: under 45 ophthalmopathy, some 75 hyperthyroidism and some 17 hyperthyroidism-to-ophthalmopathy patients. A discovery set of 100 or so patients (around 44 ophthalmopathy, about 59 stable hyperthyroidism) was enrolled to explore V-J signatures distinguishing ophthalmopathy from hyperthyroidism. An independent validation cohort comprised around 20 hyperthyroidism patients and 15 to 17 patients who later progressed from hyperthyroidism to ophthalmopathy. T-cell repertoires of thyroid tissue and blood were compared in more than 5 hyperthyroidism patients. Following sampling, methimazole starting at 30 mg daily was administered to hyperthyroidism patients, and high-dose intravenous methylprednisolone was administered to ophthalmopathy patients. Points the paper makes about the study in general: The 13-signature model separated ophthalmopathy from stable hyperthyroidism with around 90% sensitivity and approximately 83% specificity in cross-validation, and 80%/75% in the test set. Sample size was not statistically predetermined, and group allocation was not concealed from the investigators. In validation, the model predicted ophthalmopathy progression with about 70% sensitivity and about 77% specificity; 12 predicted patients were CT-confirmed with GO in a median of roughly 6.8 months. Among expanded thyroid clonotypes with frequency above 0.001, most also showed up in blood, which suggests that blood repertoires may reflect the thyroid immune response.

Via the germline V gene, CDR1 is SGHVS and CDR2 FQNEAQ. V sheds 5 bases and J sheds 5 bases, leaving 15 bases between their ends. Taken from cysteine to phenylalanine, the CDR3 has 14 residues. Here the CDR3 DNA is all that survives: 42 bases in frame from base 1. For repertoire sequencing, TCR beta CDR3 regions were amplified from RNA transcripts. The first round was an RT-PCR using HTBI primers with the Qiagen OneStep RT-PCR kit, and this first round was followed by a second-round multiplex PCR, then size selection and purification. Sequencing of the libraries was carried out on an Illumina HiSeq2000 in paired-end mode with 100 bp reads. In the paper's pipeline: Reads were processed with SOAPnuke, discarding reads with adapters, uncalled bases, mean Phred below 15, or no exact constant-primer or identifier match. COPE v1.2.5 was used to merge high-quality paired reads. Clonotypes were defined as unique nucleotide sequences and were aligned to IMGT TRB V, D and J references using MiTCR v1.1. The analysis was limited to V-J combinations with a frequency above 0.0001, which together covered 99.2% of repertoires. A TCR clonal expansion and chaos score per V-J combination was defined as the ratio of F50 clonal expansion to chaos observed in the TCRdist matrix. Welch's t-statistics and random forest were used to narrow the features down to more than 10 V-J combinations, which were then fed into a naive Bayes classifier. The Morisita-Horn index was used to measure how similar the thyroid and blood repertoires were. TCRdb cleaned the public reads at Q25 with fastp, built clones with MiXCR and kept in-frame beta chains. Here each entry gathers all rows of one CDR3 protein and keeps the most common genes and DNA. Here the V and J calls rest on TCRdb's processing, not on the authors' analysis. Present in this sample are around 1,000,000 distinct CDR3 sequences, about 35% of which were seen just once. The top ten constitute 11% of the sample.

Hyperthyroidism patients were newly diagnosed, with disease duration under 2 months, and aged 18 to 65 years. Anyone with other autoimmune diseases, uncontrolled infections, pregnancy or lactation was excluded from the study. Clinical symptoms, serum thyroxine, TRAb, thyroid ultrasound and orbital computed tomography formed the basis of the diagnosis. Total RNA was extracted using Trizol reagent, and RNA quality was checked on an Agilent 2100 Bioanalyzer. This clonotype was seen repeatedly, ten times or more. The antigen it binds to is not known. There are no base qualities to consult, and no much larger clone falls within one base.

The sequence links TRBV7-8 to TRBJ2-5; the D gene is perhaps TRBD1 or TRBD2, each of them matching over 5 bases. This clonotype was obtained from an adult man with Graves' hyperthyroidism. What was sequenced was peripheral blood or thyroid tissue (not recorded which). The CDR3 is CASSPARGRETQYF. The sequenced DNA: TGTGCCAGCAGCCCGGCGAGGGGCCGGGAGACCCAGTACTTC.